This T cell receptor beta chain was observed in a study of vaccination and CD4 T cells after COVID-19. Study-level information: Convalescent participants consisted of six males and four females, two being Hispanic. Study findings and constraints: Convalescent patients had a median roughly 86% of post-vaccine SARS-CoV-2-reactive clones that were detected only after vaccination, not before it. Relatively small numbers of convalescent patients were studied, with no early post-infection timepoints included.

Note on this clonotype: The antigen remains undetermined.

TCRdb analysed the PCR reads with MiXCR anew, one entry per CDR3 protein. This sample has about 15,000 distinct CDR3 sequences, with less than 70% found just once. The CDR3 length is 16 residues. The junction had 6 bases not matched to a gene; V was cut back by 5 bases and J by 0 bases. Germline V gives CDR1 DFQATT, CDR2 SNEGSKA (reference sequence). The sequence derives from a human donor who had recovered from COVID-19. The sample here was CD4+ T cells from blood, taken after SARS-CoV-2 vaccination. This chain links TRBV20-1 with TRBJ2-6; 8 bases match TRBD1. This CDR3 is CSASGTGYSGANVLTF. CDR3 DNA sequence: TGCAGTGCTTCCGGGACAGGTTACTCTGGGGCCAACGTCCTGACTTTC.